The sample holds many counts of the clone carrying this TCR beta chain. Its antigen remains unknown. This sample is part of a study of T-cell reconstitution after alpha-beta-depleted transplantation in children. Preparation of the TCRbeta library used unique molecular identifiers. TCRdb called the PCR reads again in MiXCR, with one record for every CDR3 protein. The table shows approximately 500,000 distinct CDR3 sequences, with over 9.5% occurring only once. The CDR3 totals 13 residues. Germline V lookup: CDR1 SGHRS, CDR2 YFSETQ. V was pared by 4 bases and J by 2 bases, with 9 bases between. Points from the study as a whole: Day-60 TCRbeta diversity that was high in some patients was derived from surviving recipient T cells and thymic progenitors. Reportedly, alpha-beta T cells present about two months post-transplant originated from several hundred expanded clones of graft origin.

The clonotype originates from a child under 10 years old with inherited bone marrow failure, due to receive a stem cell transplant. This chain uses TRBV5-1 with TRBJ1-1; D uncertain. The material sequenced was PBMCs, taken before TCRalphabeta/CD19-depleted stem cell transplant. The CDR3, as DNA: TGCGCCAGCAGCCCGTGGGAAAACACTGAAGCTTTCTTT. This gives the protein CASSPWENTEAFF.